A single sample gave rise to the 10 T cell receptor beta chains below, sequenced in a study of patients and donors after allogeneic stem cell transplantation. TCRdb redid the calling of the RT-PCR reads with MiXCR, one entry per CDR3 protein. Among 2,500 or so distinct CDR3 sequences, roughly 4.3% were seen once, and the ten largest hold around a third. Sequencing was carried out using blood, either unsorted or a sorted T cell fraction (not recorded which). The receptors originated from a human donor who was either an allogeneic HSCT recipient or a stem cell or donor lymphocyte infusion donor (not recorded which). It is not recorded whose cells these are; they may come from a transplant donor.

This clonotype is labeled as medium-sized (0.01 to 0.1%). V and J are TRBV7-2 and TRBJ1-1; the match to TRBD1 covers 10 bases. In germline, CDR1 is SGHTA, CDR2 FQGNSA. V gave up 5 bases and J gave up 1 base; unmatched junction bases: 7. This CDR3 spans 16 amino acids. CDR3 residues: CASSTTGGARNTEAFF. The CDR3 DNA sequence: TGTGCCAGCAGCACGACAGGGGGCGCCCGGAACACTGAAGCTTTCTTT.

Ten or more counts support this clonotype. The chain couples TRBV11-2 to TRBJ2-5; D unclear. The germline CDR1 and CDR2 sequences are SGHAT and FQNNGV. V lost 1 base to trimming and J lost 1 base, with 4 bases between them. The CDR3 totals 13 residues. As DNA, the CDR3 is TGTGCCAGCAGCTTAGGCTCCCAAGAGACCCAGTACTTC. It codes for CASSLGSQETQYF.

This clonotype has a count of ten or more. The chain is built from TRBV4-2 and TRBJ1-5, with no clear D. CDR1 and CDR2 (germline): LGHNA, YNFKEQ. V was shortened by 4 bases and J by 2 bases, with 9 bases between the two germline ends. This CDR3 has 14 residues. The CDR3 region has the DNA TGTGCCAGCAGCCCAGGAGGAGGCAATCAGCCCCAGCATTTT. This codes for CASSPGGGNQPQHF.

At least ten counts were recorded for this clonotype. The V call is TRBV6-5, the J call TRBJ2-7; D gene uncertain. The CDR3 extends over 13 amino acids. V was pared by 2 bases and J by 0 bases, with 5 bases between. Germline loops: CDR1 MNHEY, CDR2 SVGAGI. The CDR3 nucleotides are TGTGCCAGCAGTTACGGCCTCTCCTACGAGCAGTACTTC. It codes for CASSYGLSYEQYF.

V is TRBV27 and J is TRBJ1-5, with 8 bases matching TRBD1. CDR1 MNHEY and CDR2 SMNVEV come from the germline V gene (reference sequence). The trim removed 3 bases at V and 2 bases at J, leaving 3 bases unmatched. The CDR3 spans 15 residues. CDR3 sequence reads: CASSFLTGGNQPQHF. For the CDR3, the DNA is TGTGCCAGCAGTTTCCTGACAGGGGGCAATCAGCCCCAGCATTTT.

This clonotype has at least ten counts. This chain uses TRBV27 with TRBJ2-1, with TRBD2 matching 8 bases. Trimming at V came to 4 bases and at J to 3 bases, leaving 5 bases not matched to a gene. CDR1 MNHEY and CDR2 SMNVEV come from the germline V gene (reference sequence). The length of the CDR3 is 15 residues. Written as DNA, the CDR3 is TGTGCCAGCAGTTCTAGCGGGTGGGACTACAATGAGCAGTTCTTC. Amino acids: CASSSSGWDYNEQFF.

This clonotype was observed at least ten times. This chain uses TRBV25-1 with TRBJ2-7; D unresolved. With 1 base removed from V and 6 bases from J, the gap between germline ends came to 4 bases. Germline V lookup: CDR1 MGHDK, CDR2 SYGVNS. The CDR3 extends over 11 amino acids. CDR3 residues: CASSELGEQYF. CDR3 coding DNA: TGTGCCAGCAGTGAATTGGGCGAGCAGTACTTC.

This clonotype was counted at least ten times. The chain has TRBV11-1 and TRBJ1-4; D remains unclear. The length of the CDR3 is 14 residues. Germline assignment: CDR1 SGHAT and CDR2 FQDESV (reference sequence). V was cut by 4 bases and J by 8 bases, with 14 bases left in between. The CDR3: CASSWGGSEEKLFF. CDR3 coding DNA: TGTGCCAGCAGCTGGGGAGGTTCGGAGGAAAAACTGTTTTTT.

This clonotype was found many times. V and J are TRBV7-6 and TRBJ2-3; the match to TRBD2 covers 13 bases. The CDR3 spans 18 residues. Trimming cost V 6 bases and J 2 bases; bases outside gene matches: 11. Looked up from germline, CDR1 is SGHVS and CDR2 is FNYEAQ. CDR3 nucleotides: TGTGCCAGCAGGGCAGGACTAGCGGGAGAATATTTCACAGATACGCAGTATTTT. Encoded protein: CASRAGLAGEYFTDTQYF. Full variable domain (remainder filled in from reference TRBV7-6 and TRBJ2-3): GAGVSQSPRYKVTKRGQDVALRCDPISGHVSLYWYRQALGQGPEFLTYFNYEAQQDKSGLPNDRFSAERPEGSISTLTIQRTEQRDSAMYRCASRAGLAGEYFTDTQYFGPGTRLTVL.

Sample share makes this clonotype medium-sized. The rearrangement uses TRBV9 and TRBJ2-7; TRBD2 aligns across 7 bases. The CDR3 sequence is 18 residues long. V lost 0 bases and J lost 4; bases outside the gene matches: 16. Germline CDR1 is SGDLS and CDR2 is YYNGEE. CDR3 coding DNA: TGTGCCAGCAGCGTAGCCCCGTATGGGGGAGGGATTCCTTACGAGCAGTACTTC. Translated: CASSVAPYGGGIPYEQYF.